This T cell receptor (beta chain) was recorded in a study of T cells in Graves' hyperthyroidism and ophthalmopathy. Amplified TCR beta CDR3 regions came from RNA transcripts. First-round RT-PCR targeting the TCR CDR3 was performed with the HTBI primer set. TCRdb fed the multiplex PCR reads into MiXCR, producing one record per CDR3 protein. The table has 350,000 to 450,000 distinct CDR3 sequences, over 12% seen once. Germline lookup yields CDR1 DFQATT and CDR2 SNEGSKA (reference sequence). The V segment lost 6 bases and the J segment 5 bases; nucleotides outside the gene matches: 6. This CDR3 comprises 12 residues.

The sequencing sample was made of blood. The rearrangement uses TRBV20-1 and TRBJ1-2, with 7 bases identical to TRBD1. This TCR was recovered from a man aged 50 to 60 with Graves' ophthalmopathy. CDR3 in amino acids: CSATGQLYGYTF. CDR3 DNA: TGCAGTGCGACGGGACAGTTATATGGCTACACCTTC.